Below, 6 T cell receptor beta chains from the same sample are listed, as sequenced in a study of Graves' ophthalmopathy and Graves' hyperthyroidism. Amplification targeted the TCR beta CDR3 regions, with RNA transcripts as the source material. The authors performed first-round RT-PCR with HTBI primers and then a second-round multiplex PCR. TCRdb recomputed calls from the multiplex PCR reads with MiXCR, one row per CDR3 protein. The repertoire holds roughly 400,000 distinct CDR3 sequences, with approximately 17% as singletons. Sequenced: peripheral blood. These receptors were taken from an adult woman with stable Graves' hyperthyroidism.

In this sample, this clonotype turned up a few times. The V gene is TRBV10-3, the J gene TRBJ2-7, with 9 bases lining up with TRBD2. The CDR3 has 14 amino acids. The trim removed 7 bases at V and 3 bases at J, leaving 7 bases unmatched. CDR1 and CDR2 (germline): ENHRY, SYGVKD. CDR3: CAITASGRYYEQYF. CDR3 nucleotides: TGTGCCATCACCGCGAGCGGGAGGTACTACGAGCAGTACTTC.

This clonotype was found many times. This may be a read error: a much more frequent sequence differs by one nucleotide. V is TRBV6-1 and J is TRBJ1-3, with 8 bases lining up with TRBD1. The CDR3 covers 14 residues. The germline CDR1 and CDR2 sequences are MNHNS and SASEGT. CDR3 sequence (DNA): TGTGCCGCGCAGGACAGGGCTACTGGAACCACCATATATTTT. This codes for CAAQDRATGTTIYF.

This clonotype was seen many times. The chain carries TRBV20-1 and TRBJ1-5, with unresolved D. The CDR3 loop spans 12 amino acids. The germline gives CDR1 DFQATT, CDR2 SNEGSKA (reference sequence). Trimming took off 1 base at V and 4 bases at J, with 5 bases between the two ends. CDR3 in amino acids: CSARVSNQPQHF. The CDR3 DNA sequence: TGCAGTGCTAGAGTTTCGAATCAGCCCCAGCATTTT.

This clonotype was counted at least ten times. The chain has TRBV11-2 and TRBJ1-6; 8 bases are shared with TRBD1. Germline loops: CDR1 SGHAT, CDR2 FQNNGV. The CDR3 runs to 15 residues. With V trimmed by 8 bases and J by 8 bases, 11 bases remained unmatched. The CDR3 spells CASGRTGKRDSPLHF. The CDR3 nucleotides are TGTGCCAGCGGTCGGACAGGGAAACGTGATTCACCCCTCCACTTT.

This clonotype was detected ten times or more. The chain employs TRBV5-1 and TRBJ2-7; 10 nucleotides match TRBD2. CDR1 is SGHRS, CDR2 YFSETQ, per germline. The ends lost 4 bases at V and 4 bases at J; junction bases unmatched: 5. The CDR3 is 14 amino acids. The CDR3: CASSRAGGNYEQYF. The CDR3 bases are TGCGCCAGCAGCCGAGCGGGAGGGAATTACGAGCAGTACTTC.

This clonotype was detected ten times or more. The chain employs TRBV29-1 and TRBJ1-1, with D possibly being TRBD1 (6 bases). This CDR3 contains 14 residues. Germline loops: CDR1 SQVTM, CDR2 ANQGSEA. V shed 4 bases and J shed 1 base, with 13 bases lying between them. The CDR3 bases are TGCAGCGTTGCAGGGACACACCAGAACACTGAAGCTTTCTTT. Protein: CSVAGTHQNTEAFF. Together with reference TRBV29-1 and TRBJ1-1, the CDR3 gives the full variable domain: SAVISQKPSRDICQRGTSLTIQCQVDSQVTMMFWYRQQPGQSLTLIATANQGSEATYESGFVIDKFPISRPNLTFSTLTVSNMSPEDSSIYLCSVAGTHQNTEAFFGQGTRLTVV.